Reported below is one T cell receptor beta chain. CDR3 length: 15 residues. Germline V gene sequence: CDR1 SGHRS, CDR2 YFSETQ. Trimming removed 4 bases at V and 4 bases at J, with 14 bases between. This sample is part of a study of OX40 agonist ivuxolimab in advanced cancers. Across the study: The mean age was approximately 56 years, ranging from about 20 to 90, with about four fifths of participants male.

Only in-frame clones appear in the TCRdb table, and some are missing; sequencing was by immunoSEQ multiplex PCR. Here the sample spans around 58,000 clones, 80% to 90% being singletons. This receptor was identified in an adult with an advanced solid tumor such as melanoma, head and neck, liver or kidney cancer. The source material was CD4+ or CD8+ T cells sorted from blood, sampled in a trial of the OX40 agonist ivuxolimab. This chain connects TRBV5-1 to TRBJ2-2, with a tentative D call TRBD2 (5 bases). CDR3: CASSLLGMTTGELFF. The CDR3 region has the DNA TGCGCCAGCAGCCTGCTCGGGATGACCACCGGGGAGCTGTTTTTT.